This T cell receptor beta chain was identified in a study of blood T cell repertoires in COVID-19. In the study overall: Specimens from acute and convalescent COVID-19 originated in the United States, Italy and Spain.

Per the original data handling: Amplification with reference gene primers provided the estimates of nucleated cell counts. Some clones are missing from TCRdb's copy, which holds only in-frame ones; the method was immunoSEQ multiplex PCR. Clonal size and the V and J genes are those of that table, whereas D and trimming came from the DNA. The profile shows almost 200,000 clones, 85% of them singletons. V lost 8 bases and J lost 6, with 11 bases in between. The CDR3 loop spans 13 amino acids. The V gene's germline CDR1 is MNHEY and CDR2 SMNVEV (reference sequence). Seattle's enrolled individuals joined amid active infection and were then monitored longitudinally.

The sample taken for sequencing was peripheral blood. The TCR comes from a man in his fifties or sixties with COVID-19, enrolled during active disease. This chain uses TRBV27 with TRBJ1-6; D unresolved. DNA for the CDR3: TGTGCCAGCCGCCGGACTTCTAATTCACCCCTCCACTTT. Residues: CASRRTSNSPLHF.